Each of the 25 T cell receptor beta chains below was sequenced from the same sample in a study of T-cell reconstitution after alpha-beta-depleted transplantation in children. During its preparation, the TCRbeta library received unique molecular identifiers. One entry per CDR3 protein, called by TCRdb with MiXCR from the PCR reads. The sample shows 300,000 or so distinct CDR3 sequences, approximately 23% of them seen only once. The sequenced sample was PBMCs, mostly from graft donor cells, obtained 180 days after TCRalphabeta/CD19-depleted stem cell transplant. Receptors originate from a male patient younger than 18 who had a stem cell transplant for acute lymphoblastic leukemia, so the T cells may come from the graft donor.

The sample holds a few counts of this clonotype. The CDR3: CASSLPDRGVNWEQYF. The CDR3 DNA reads as TGCGCCAGCAGCTTGCCCGACAGGGGGGTGAATTGGGAGCAGTACTTC. This chain joins TRBV5-1 and TRBJ2-7; 9 positions agree with TRBD1. The CDR3 is made up of 16 amino acids. The V segment lost 1 base and the J segment 7 bases; nucleotides outside the gene matches: 12. CDR1 and CDR2 (germline): SGHRS, YFSETQ. Based on the CDR3 plus reference TRBV5-1 and TRBJ2-7, the full variable domain is KAGVTQTPRYLIKTRGQQVTLSCSPISGHRSVSWYQQTPGQGLQFLFEYFSETQRNKGNFPGRFSGRQFSNSRSEMNVSTLELGDSALYLCASSLPDRGVNWEQYFGPGTRLTVT.

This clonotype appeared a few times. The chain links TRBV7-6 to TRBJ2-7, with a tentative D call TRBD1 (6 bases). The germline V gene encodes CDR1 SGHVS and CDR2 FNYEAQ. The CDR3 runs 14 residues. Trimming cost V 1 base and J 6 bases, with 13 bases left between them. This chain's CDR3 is CASSLGGRGFEQYF. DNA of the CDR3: TGTGCCAGCAGCTTAGGGGGGCGAGGGTTCGAGCAGTACTTC.

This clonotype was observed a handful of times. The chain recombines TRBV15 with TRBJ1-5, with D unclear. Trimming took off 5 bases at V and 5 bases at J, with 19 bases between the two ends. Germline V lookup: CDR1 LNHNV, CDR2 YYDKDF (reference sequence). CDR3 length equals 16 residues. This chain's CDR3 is CATSDSPGGSDQPQHF. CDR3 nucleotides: TGTGCCACCAGCGACTCCCCTGGCGGGAGCGATCAGCCCCAGCATTTT.

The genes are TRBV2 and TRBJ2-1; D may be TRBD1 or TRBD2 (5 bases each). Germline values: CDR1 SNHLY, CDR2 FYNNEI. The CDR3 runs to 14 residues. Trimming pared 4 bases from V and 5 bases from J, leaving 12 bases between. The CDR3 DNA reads TGTGCCAGCAGTGGGATGATGGGGGACAATGAGCAGTTCTTC. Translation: CASSGMMGDNEQFF.

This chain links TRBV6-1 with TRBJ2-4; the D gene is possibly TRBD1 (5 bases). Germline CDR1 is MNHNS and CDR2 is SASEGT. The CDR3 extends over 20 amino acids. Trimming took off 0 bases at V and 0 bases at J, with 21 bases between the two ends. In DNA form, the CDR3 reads TGTGCCAGCAGTGAAGCGTCCCTGATACGTTACAGGCAAGCCAAAAACATTCAGTACTTC. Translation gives CASSEASLIRYRQAKNIQYF.

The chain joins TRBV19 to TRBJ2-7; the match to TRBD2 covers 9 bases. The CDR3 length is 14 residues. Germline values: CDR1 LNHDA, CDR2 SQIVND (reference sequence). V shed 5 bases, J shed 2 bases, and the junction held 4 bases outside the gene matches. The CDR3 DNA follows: TGTGCCAGTAGTGCCGCTAGCGGGACCTACGAGCAGTACTTC. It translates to CASSAASGTYEQYF.

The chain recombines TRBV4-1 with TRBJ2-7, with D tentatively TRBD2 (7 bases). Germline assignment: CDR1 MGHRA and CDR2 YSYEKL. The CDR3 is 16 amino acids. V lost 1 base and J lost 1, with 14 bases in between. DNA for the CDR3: TGCGCCAGCAGCCAAGTCCCGGGGGGCGAATCCTACGAGCAGTACTTC. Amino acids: CASSQVPGGESYEQYF.

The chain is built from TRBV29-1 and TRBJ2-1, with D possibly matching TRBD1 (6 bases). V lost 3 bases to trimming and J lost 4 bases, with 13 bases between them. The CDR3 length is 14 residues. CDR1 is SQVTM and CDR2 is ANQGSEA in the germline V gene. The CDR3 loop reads CSVEESGQYNEQFF. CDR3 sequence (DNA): TGCAGCGTTGAGGAGAGCGGACAGTACAATGAGCAGTTCTTC.

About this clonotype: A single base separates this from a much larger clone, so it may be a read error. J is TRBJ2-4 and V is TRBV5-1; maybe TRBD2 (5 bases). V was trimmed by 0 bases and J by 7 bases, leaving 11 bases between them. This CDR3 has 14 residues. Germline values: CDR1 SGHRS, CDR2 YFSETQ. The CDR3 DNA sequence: TGCGCCAGCAGCTTGGGCGAGCGGTTCAACATTCAGTACTTC. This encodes CASSLGERFNIQYF.

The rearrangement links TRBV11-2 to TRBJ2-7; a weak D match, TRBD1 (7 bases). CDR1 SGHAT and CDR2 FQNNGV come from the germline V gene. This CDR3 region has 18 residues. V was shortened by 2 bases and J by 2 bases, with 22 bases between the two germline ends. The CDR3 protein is CASSLIRGVRDSPYEQYF. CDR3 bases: TGTGCCAGCAGCTTAATACGAGGGGTGCGGGACAGTCCCTACGAGCAGTACTTC. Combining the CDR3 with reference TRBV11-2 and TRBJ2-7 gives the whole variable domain EAGVAQSPRYKIIEKRQSVAFWCNPISGHATLYWYQQILGQGPKLLIQFQNNGVVDDSQLPKDRFSAERLKGVDSTLKIQPAKLEDSAVYLCASSLIRGVRDSPYEQYFGPGTRLTVT.

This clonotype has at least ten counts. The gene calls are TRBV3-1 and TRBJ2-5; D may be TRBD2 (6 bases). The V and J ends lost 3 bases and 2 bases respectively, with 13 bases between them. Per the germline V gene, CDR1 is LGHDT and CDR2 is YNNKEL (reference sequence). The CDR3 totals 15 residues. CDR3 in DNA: TGTGCCAGCAGCCACCGGGAGAGTTATCAAGAGACCCAGTACTTC. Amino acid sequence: CASSHRESYQETQYF.

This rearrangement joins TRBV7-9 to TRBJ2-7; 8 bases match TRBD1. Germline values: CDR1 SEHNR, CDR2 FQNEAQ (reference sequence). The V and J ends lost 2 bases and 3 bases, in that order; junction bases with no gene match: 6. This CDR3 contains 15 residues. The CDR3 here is CASSLTLDRGYEQYF. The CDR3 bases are TGTGCCAGCAGCTTAACCCTAGACAGGGGCTACGAGCAGTACTTC. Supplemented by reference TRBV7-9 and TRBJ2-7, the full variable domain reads DTGVSQNPRHKITKRGQNVTFRCDPISEHNRLYWYRQTLGQGPEFLTYFQNEAQLEKSRLLSDRFSAERPKGSFSTLEIQRTEQGDSAMYLCASSLTLDRGYEQYFGPGTRLTVT.

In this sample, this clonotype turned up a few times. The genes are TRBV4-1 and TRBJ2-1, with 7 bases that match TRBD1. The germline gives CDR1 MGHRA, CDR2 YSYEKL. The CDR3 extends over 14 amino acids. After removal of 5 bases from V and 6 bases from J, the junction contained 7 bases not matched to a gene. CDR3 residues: CASSTTGAGNEQFF. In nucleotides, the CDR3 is TGCGCCAGCAGCACTACAGGGGCGGGCAATGAGCAGTTCTTC.

The CDR3 here is CASSLTSHLLDNEQFF. In DNA, the CDR3 is TGTGCCAGCAGCTTAACTAGCCATTTACTGGACAATGAGCAGTTCTTC. The J gene is TRBJ2-1, the V gene TRBV11-1; possible D gene TRBD2, 6 bases. The CDR3 length is 16 residues. In germline, CDR1 is SGHAT, CDR2 FQDESV (reference sequence). V dropped 2 bases and J dropped 5 bases, with 16 bases sitting between them.

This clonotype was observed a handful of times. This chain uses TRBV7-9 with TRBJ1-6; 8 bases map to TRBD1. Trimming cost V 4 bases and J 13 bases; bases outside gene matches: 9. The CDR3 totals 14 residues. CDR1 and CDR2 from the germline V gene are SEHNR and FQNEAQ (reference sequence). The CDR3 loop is CASSSGTGLYPLHF. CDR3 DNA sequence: TGTGCCAGCAGCTCCGGGACAGGATTATATCCCCTCCACTTT.

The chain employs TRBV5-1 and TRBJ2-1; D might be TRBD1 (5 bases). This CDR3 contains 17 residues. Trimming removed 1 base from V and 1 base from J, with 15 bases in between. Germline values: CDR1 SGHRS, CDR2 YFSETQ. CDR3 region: CASSLSGALRSYNEQFF. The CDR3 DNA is TGCGCCAGCAGCTTGAGTGGGGCCCTAAGGTCCTACAATGAGCAGTTCTTC.

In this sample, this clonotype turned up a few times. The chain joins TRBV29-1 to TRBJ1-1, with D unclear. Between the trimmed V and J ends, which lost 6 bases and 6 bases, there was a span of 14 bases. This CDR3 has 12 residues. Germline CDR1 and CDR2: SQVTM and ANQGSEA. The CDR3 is CSVGLELPEAFF. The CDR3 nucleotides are TGCAGCGTCGGACTAGAGCTGCCTGAAGCTTTCTTT.

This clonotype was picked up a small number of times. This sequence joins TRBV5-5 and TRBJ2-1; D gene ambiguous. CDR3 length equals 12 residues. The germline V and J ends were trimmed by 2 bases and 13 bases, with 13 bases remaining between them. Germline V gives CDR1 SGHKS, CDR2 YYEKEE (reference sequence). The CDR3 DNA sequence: TGTGCCAGCAGCTTAGGCCGGGTCGCACAGTTCTTC. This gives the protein CASSLGRVAQFF. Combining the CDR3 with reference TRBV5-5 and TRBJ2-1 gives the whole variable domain DAGVTQSPTHLIKTRGQQVTLRCSPISGHKSVSWYQQVLGQGPQFIFQYYEKEERGRGNFPDRFSARQFPNYSSELNVNALLLGDSALYLCASSLGRVAQFFGPGTRLTVL.

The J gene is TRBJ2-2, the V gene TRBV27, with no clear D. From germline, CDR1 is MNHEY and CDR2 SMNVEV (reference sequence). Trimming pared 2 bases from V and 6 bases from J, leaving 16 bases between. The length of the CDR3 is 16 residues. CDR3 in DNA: TGTGCCAGCAGTTTACAAGGGCAGGTGTGGCCCGGGGAGCTGTTTTTT. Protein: CASSLQGQVWPGELFF.

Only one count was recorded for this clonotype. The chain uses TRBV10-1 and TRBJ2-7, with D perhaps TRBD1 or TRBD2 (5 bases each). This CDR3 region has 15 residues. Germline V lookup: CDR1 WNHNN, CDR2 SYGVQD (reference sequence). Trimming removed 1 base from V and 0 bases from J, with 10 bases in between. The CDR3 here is CASSELGTPSYEQYF. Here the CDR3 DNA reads TGCGCCAGCAGTGAGTTGGGGACCCCCTCCTACGAGCAGTACTTC.

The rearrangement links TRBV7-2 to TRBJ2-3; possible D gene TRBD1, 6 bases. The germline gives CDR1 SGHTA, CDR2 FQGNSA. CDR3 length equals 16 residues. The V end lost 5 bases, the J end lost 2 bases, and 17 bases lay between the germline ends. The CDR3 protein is CASSAPGQTITDTQYF. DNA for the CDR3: TGTGCCAGCAGCGCGCCGGGACAAACAATCACAGATACGCAGTATTTT.

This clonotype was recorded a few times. The chain's CDR3 is CASPSREAFF. The DNA of the CDR3 is TGTGCCAGCCCCTCCCGGGAGGCTTTCTTT. The chain couples TRBV27 to TRBJ1-1; D call uncertain. Germline V gene lookup returns CDR1 MNHEY and CDR2 SMNVEV (reference sequence). The CDR3 totals 10 residues. Trimming cost V 8 bases and J 11 bases, with 12 bases left between them.

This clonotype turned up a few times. The DNA of the CDR3 is TGTGCCAGCAGCTCCCGACCCGGCGAGGCCAAAAACATTCAGTACTTC. As protein: CASSSRPGEAKNIQYF. This chain joins TRBV9 and TRBJ2-4; the D is unclear. The V gene's germline CDR1 is SGDLS and CDR2 YYNGEE. The CDR3 runs to 16 residues. Trimming pared 4 bases from V and 1 base from J, leaving 15 bases between.

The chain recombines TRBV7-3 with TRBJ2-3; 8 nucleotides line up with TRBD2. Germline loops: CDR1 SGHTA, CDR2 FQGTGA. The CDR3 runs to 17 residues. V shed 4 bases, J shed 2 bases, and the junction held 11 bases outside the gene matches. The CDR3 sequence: CASSSRPPLAVTDTQYF. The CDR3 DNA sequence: TGTGCCAGCAGCTCCCGGCCCCCACTAGCGGTCACAGATACGCAGTATTTT.

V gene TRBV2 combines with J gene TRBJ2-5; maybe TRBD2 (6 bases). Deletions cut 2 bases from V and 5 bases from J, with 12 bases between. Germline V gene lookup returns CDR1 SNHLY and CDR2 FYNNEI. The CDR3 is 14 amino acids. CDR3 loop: CASSETSPWETQYF. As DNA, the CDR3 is TGTGCCAGCAGTGAAACTAGCCCCTGGGAGACCCAGTACTTC.